This T cell receptor (beta chain) was identified in a study of blood T cell repertoires in COVID-19. At the level of the study: PBMCs, B-cell-depleted T cells, or T cells provided the cDNA or gDNA that made up the material.

Participants came from roughly 24 US areas, aged about 18 to 95 years. Clinical history reported by participants formed the basis on which cohorts were assigned. V lost 2 bases to trimming and J lost 8 bases, with 15 bases between them. The CDR3 length is 14 residues. Germline CDR1 and CDR2: MNHEY and SVGEGT. In the study's own analysis: Researchers report that nucleated cell counts were estimated from reference gene primer amplification. Profiled with immunoSEQ multiplex PCR; TCRdb holds only in-frame clones, not every one. D and trimming come from the DNA, and the V and J calls and clone size come from that table. The sample has under 450,000 clones, about 89% seen once; the top ten hold about 0.83%.

This chain links TRBV6-2 or TRBV6-3 with TRBJ1-2; possibly TRBD1 for D (6 bases). The receptor's source is a woman aged 40 to 50 who had been exposed to COVID-19. Sequencing input: PBMCs or T cells enriched from blood (not recorded which). This CDR3 is CASSYRRGADGYTF. Written as DNA, the CDR3 is TGTGCCAGCAGTTACCGTCGGGGGGCAGACGGCTACACCTTC.